This entry describes one TCR beta chain. Its antigen is not known. These data are taken from a study of T cell responses to AZD1222 COVID-19 vaccine. Findings of the study overall: Possibly, clonal diversity was underestimated; donors were largely white British and included more females. The repertoires were collected only after the peak T cell response.

Produced via immunoSEQ multiplex PCR; TCRdb's table is partial and in-frame only. This repertoire shows 75,000 to 85,000 clones, around 90% found once; its top ten account for roughly 3.9%. The CDR3 extends over 15 amino acids. Germline values: CDR1 SGHNT, CDR2 YYREEE (reference sequence). With 6 bases removed from V and 9 bases from J, the gap between germline ends came to 22 bases. The V and J genes are TRBV5-4 and TRBJ2-1; D is ambiguous. This receptor was identified in an adult in good health. The specimen was peripheral blood, collected on day 0 of AZD1222 vaccination. Written as DNA, the CDR3 is TGTGCCAGCACCTCCGTTTTGGCTGACACCGGTGAGCAGTTCTTC. Its protein is CASTSVLADTGEQFF.